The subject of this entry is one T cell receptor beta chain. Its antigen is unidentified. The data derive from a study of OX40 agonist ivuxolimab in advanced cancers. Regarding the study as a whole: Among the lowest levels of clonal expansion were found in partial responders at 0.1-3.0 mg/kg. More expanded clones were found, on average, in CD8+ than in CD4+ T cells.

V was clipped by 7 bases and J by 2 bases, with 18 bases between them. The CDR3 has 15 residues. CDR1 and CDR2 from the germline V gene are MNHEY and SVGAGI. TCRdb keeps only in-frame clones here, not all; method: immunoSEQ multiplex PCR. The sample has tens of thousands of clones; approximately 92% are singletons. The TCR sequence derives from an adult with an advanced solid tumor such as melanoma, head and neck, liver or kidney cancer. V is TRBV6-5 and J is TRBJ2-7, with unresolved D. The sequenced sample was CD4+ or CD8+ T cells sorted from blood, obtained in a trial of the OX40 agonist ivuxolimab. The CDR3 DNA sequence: TGTGCCAGCATATCCCTCTGTCACGGTCCCTACGAGCAGTACGTC. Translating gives CASISLCHGPYEQYV.